This T cell receptor (beta chain) was recovered during a study of cytomegalovirus exposure and HLA in healthy donors. With 2 bases clipped from V and 1 base from J, the junction kept 2 bases outside the gene matches. The CDR3 is made up of 14 amino acids. Germline CDR1 and CDR2: SGHRS and YFSETQ. With 60 Vbeta and 13 Jbeta primers, the PCR was carried out. Some clones are missing from TCRdb's copy, which holds only in-frame ones; the method was immunoSEQ multiplex PCR. The data show 95,000 to 150,000 clones, around 66% seen once. This clonotype originated in a man aged 18 to 29 in good health and CMV-seronegative. The V gene is TRBV5-1, the J gene TRBJ2-7, with 8 bases aligning to TRBD1. The sequenced sample was PBMCs. Here the CDR3 reads CASSFQGASYEQYF. As DNA, the CDR3 is TGCGCCAGCAGCTTCCAGGGGGCTTCCTACGAGCAGTACTTC.